The clone carrying this T cell receptor beta chain appeared a single time. What it binds is unknown. Germline loops: CDR1 SGDLS, CDR2 YYNGEE. Trimming removed 3 bases from V and 5 bases from J; junction bases left unmatched: 5. The CDR3 has 14 residues. This sample was included in a study of cytomegalovirus exposure and HLA in healthy donors. The study's findings and limits: In vitro confirmation showed a few CMV-associated chains to be CMV antigen specific. Rarity characterized most TCR sequences, yet some public TCRs appeared in many donors.

The validation cohort, a group of around 120 subjects, included the donors and was separate from the approximately 650-subject first cohort. Assay used: immunoSEQ multiplex PCR; TCRdb lists only in-frame clones, some missing. The repertoire includes tens of thousands of clones, roughly 94% of them detected once, and approximately 2% sits in the top ten. The sequenced material came from PBMCs. The receptor's source is a woman between 18 and 29 years old in good health and CMV-seropositive. The chain combines TRBV9 with TRBJ2-3, with 8 bases lining up with TRBD1. The CDR3 DNA is TGTGCCAGCAGCGAGGACAGGGTGGTAGATACGCAGTATTTT. It translates to CASSEDRVVDTQYF.